These 7 T cell receptor beta chains came from one sample sequenced in a study of cytomegalovirus exposure and HLA in healthy donors. Both 60 Vbeta primers and 13 Jbeta primers went into the PCR. Assay used: immunoSEQ multiplex PCR; TCRdb lists only in-frame clones, some missing. The sample contains 150,000 to 200,000 clones, 81% of which appear only once. The sequenced sample was PBMCs. The receptor set was obtained from a man aged 50 or older in good health and CMV-seropositive.

Of note for this clone: One end of the junction is discordant with germline, which a read error may explain. Other DNA sequences from this sample encode an identical CDR3 as well. The chain links TRBV7-3 to TRBJ2-7, with D possibly being TRBD1 (6 bases). Germline lookup yields CDR1 SGHTA and CDR2 FQGTGA. This CDR3 has 13 amino acids. Here the CDR3 DNA reads TGCGCCAGCAGCTCCGGACAGAACAGCGAGCAGTACTTC. This sequence encodes CASSSGQNSEQYF.

V and J are TRBV19 and TRBJ2-7; D remains ambiguous. CDR3 length: 13 residues. V gave up 1 base and J gave up 6 bases, with 10 bases separating them. Germline V lookup: CDR1 LNHDA, CDR2 SQIVND (reference sequence). The CDR3 here is CASSIGTAGEQYF. The DNA for the CDR3 is TGTGCCAGTAGTATAGGTACAGCCGGCGAGCAGTACTTC.

CDR3 bases: TGTGCCAGCAGAGCCGGGACTTCCACCTACGAGCAGTACTTC. This codes for CASRAGTSTYEQYF. The rearrangement links TRBV25-1 to TRBJ2-7; weak D call: TRBD2 (6 bases). The CDR3 totals 14 residues. Germline values: CDR1 MGHDK, CDR2 SYGVNS. V lost 6 bases and J lost 2, with 14 bases in between.

V and J are TRBV14 and TRBJ2-1, with 10 bases lining up with TRBD2. Trimming took 5 bases from V and 5 from J; bases not matched to a gene: 6. The CDR3 loop spans 15 amino acids. CDR1 and CDR2 from the germline V gene are SGHDN and FVKESK. CDR3 in DNA: TGTGCCAGCAGCACCCGGACTAGCGGTAACAATGAGCAGTTCTTC. Its protein product is CASSTRTSGNNEQFF.

Only one count was recorded for this clone. The V and J genes are TRBV5-5 and TRBJ1-1; weak D call: TRBD1 (5 bases). Germline CDR1 and CDR2: SGHKS and YYEKEE (reference sequence). Trimming pared 4 bases from V and 3 bases from J, leaving 13 bases between. This CDR3 is built from 14 residues. The CDR3 DNA reads TGTGCCAGCAGCCTCCGGGGGGGTGACACTGAAGCTTTCTTT. Translated, it gives CASSLRGGDTEAFF. The complete variable domain, with remaining parts taken from reference TRBV5-5 and TRBJ1-1, reads DAGVTQSPTHLIKTRGQQVTLRCSPISGHKSVSWYQQVLGQGPQFIFQYYEKEERGRGNFPDRFSARQFPNYSSELNVNALLLGDSALYLCASSLRGGDTEAFFGQGTRLTVV.

This chain connects TRBV30 to TRBJ2-1; the D is unclear. The CDR3 extends over 12 amino acids. Trimming took off 2 bases at V and 9 bases at J, with 11 bases between the two ends. CDR1 GTSNPN and CDR2 SVGIG come from the germline V gene (reference sequence). CDR3 nucleotides: TGTGCCTGGAGTATGACGGAGATTGAGCAGTTCTTC. Amino acid sequence: CAWSMTEIEQFF. The full variable domain, in which reference TRBV30 and TRBJ2-1 provide the parts outside the CDR3, is SQTIHQWPATLVQPVGSPLSLECTVEGTSNPNLYWYRQAAGRGLQLLFYSVGIGQISSEVPQNLSASRPQDRQFILSSKKLLLSDSGFYLCAWSMTEIEQFFGPGTRLTVL.

This clone occurred a few times. The rearrangement links TRBV10-3 to TRBJ2-5; 8 bases align to TRBD1. V shed 2 bases, J shed 0 bases, and the junction held 2 bases outside the gene matches. Germline lookup yields CDR1 ENHRY and CDR2 SYGVKD. The CDR3 is made up of 15 amino acids. CDR3: CAISEGQGYQETQYF. The CDR3 DNA sequence: TGTGCCATCAGTGAGGGACAGGGCTACCAAGAGACCCAGTACTTC.